This TCR beta chain derives from a study of OX40 agonist ivuxolimab in advanced cancers. Details on this clone: Its antigen is currently unknown.

TCRdb's copy holds only in-frame clones and misses some; the assay was immunoSEQ multiplex PCR. Of 65,000 to 100,000 clones in the sample, about 88% were seen once. V was shortened by 2 bases and J by 2 bases, with 7 bases between the two germline ends. The CDR3 is 14 amino acids. Germline lookup yields CDR1 SGDLS and CDR2 YYNGEE. Whole-study results and caveats: The 0.1-3.0 mg/kg partial responders had among the lowest clonal expansion.

The sample here was CD4+ or CD8+ T cells sorted from blood, taken in a trial of the OX40 agonist ivuxolimab. The clonotype comes from an adult with an advanced solid tumor such as melanoma, head and neck, liver or kidney cancer. The chain uses TRBV9 and TRBJ2-2; D call uncertain. CDR3 sequence reads: CASSVRPNTGELFF. CDR3 nucleotides: TGTGCCAGCAGCGTCCGGCCTAACACCGGGGAGCTGTTTTTT.